Listed below are T cell receptor beta chains from one sample, sequenced in a study of blood T cells in healthy people across ages. Each CDR3 protein gets one entry after TCRdb re-called the 5' RACE reads with MiXCR. Of roughly 2 million distinct CDR3 sequences in the sample, less than 50% were seen once. The sample comprised blood. The receptors were sampled from a woman aged 40 to 50 in good health. The CDR3 runs from the conserved cysteine through the conserved F or W. D genes are given only for firm matches. Only some rows state a clone size, as once, few, many or a class for expanded clones.

>TRBV20-1|-|TRBJ2-7|many
CSARDSSYEQYF
TGCAGTGCTAGAGACAGTTCCTACGAGCAGTACTTC
>TRBV29-1|-|TRBJ2-7|-
CSVADGAYEQYF
TGCAGCGTTGCAGACGGAGCCTACGAGCAGTACTTC
>TRBV20-1|TRBD1|TRBJ2-1|once
CSHARDRGNSEQFF
TGCAGTCATGCCCGGGACAGGGGGAACAGTGAGCAGTTCTTC
>TRBV6-2/TRBV6-3|-|TRBJ1-5|-
CASSYSTGQNQPQHF
TGTGCCAGCAGTTACTCGACAGGACAGAATCAGCCCCAGCATTTT
>TRBV4-3|TRBD2|TRBJ2-1|-
CASSQELAGGLRNNEQFF
TGCGCCAGCAGCCAAGAACTAGCGGGGGGGCTGAGGAACAATGAGCAGTTCTTC
>TRBV28|-|TRBJ1-2|-
CASSSGGGMGDGYTF
TGTGCCAGCAGTAGCGGGGGAGGAATGGGCGATGGCTACACCTTC
>TRBV7-2|-|TRBJ2-6|few
CASSFGRPGSGANVLTF
TGTGCCAGCAGCTTTGGGCGGCCGGGATCTGGGGCCAACGTCCTGACTTTC
>TRBV6-2/TRBV6-3|TRBD1|TRBJ2-1|-
CASRGNRGFEFNEQFF
TGTGCCAGCAGGGGTAACAGGGGGTTCGAGTTTAATGAGCAGTTCTTC
>TRBV10-3|-|TRBJ2-1|-
CAIKSAVTHNEQFF
TGTGCCATCAAGTCGGCGGTGACCCACAATGAGCAGTTCTTC
>TRBV5-1|-|TRBJ2-3|-
CASSSAGSGTDTQYF
TGCGCCAGCAGTTCGGCGGGGTCAGGCACAGATACGCAGTATTTT
>TRBV7-9|TRBD2|TRBJ2-1|few
CASSPPTSPRFF
TGTGCCAGCAGCCCGCCGACTAGCCCTCGGTTCTTC
>TRBV28|-|TRBJ1-5|-
CASRLWGSNQPQHF
TGTGCCAGCAGACTCTGGGGCAGCAATCAGCCCCAGCATTTT
>TRBV5-6|TRBD1|TRBJ2-5|few
CATFGQGKETQYF
TGTGCCACCTTCGGACAGGGAAAAGAGACCCAGTACTTC
>TRBV7-2|TRBD1|TRBJ2-1|-
CASSRSGQDRLNEQFF
TGTGCCAGCAGCCGCTCGGGACAGGACCGATTGAATGAGCAGTTCTTC
>TRBV7-2|-|TRBJ2-5|many
CASSLSQIQYF
TGTGCCAGCAGCCTCTCACAGATCCAGTACTTC
>TRBV27|TRBD1|TRBJ1-2|-
CASSLSAGTVFYGYTF
TGTGCCAGCAGTTTATCAGCCGGGACAGTCTTCTATGGCTACACCTTC
>TRBV6-6|-|TRBJ1-4|-
CASVIGGNNEKLFF
TGTGCCAGCGTAATTGGAGGGAATAATGAAAAACTGTTTTTT